This is a list of T cell receptor beta chains from one sample in a study of OX40 agonist ivuxolimab in advanced cancers. The assay was immunoSEQ multiplex PCR, and TCRdb's table has in-frame clones only and misses some. Among about 70,000 clones listed, roughly nine tenths were seen once. This specimen was CD4+ or CD8+ T cells sorted from blood, taken in a trial of the OX40 agonist ivuxolimab. The receptor set was obtained from an adult with an advanced solid tumor such as melanoma, head and neck, liver or kidney cancer. Both conserved end residues are trimmed from each CDR3.

v_call: TRBV6-5; j_call: TRBJ2-6; cdr3_length: 13; cdr3_aa: ASSPLFSGANVLT
v_call: TRBV4-1; j_call: TRBJ2-7; cdr3_length: 11; cdr3_aa: ASSQVGAYEQY
v_call: TRBV28; j_call: TRBJ2-7; cdr3_length: 13; cdr3_aa: ASSPDTGLRYEQY
v_call: TRBV28; j_call: TRBJ2-4; cdr3_length: 13; cdr3_aa: ASSFVGPIRNIQY
v_call: TRBV5-1; j_call: TRBJ1-3; cdr3_length: 12; cdr3_aa: ASTWGGSGNTIY
v_call: TRBV6-1; j_call: TRBJ2-7; cdr3_length: 13; cdr3_aa: ASTLADRGSYEQY
v_call: TRBV28; j_call: TRBJ2-7; cdr3_length: 14; cdr3_aa: ASRQRVAGVNYEQY
v_call: TRBV10-3; j_call: TRBJ2-1; cdr3_length: 13; cdr3_aa: AISGLAGDYNEQF
v_call: TRBV28; j_call: TRBJ1-1; cdr3_length: 12; cdr3_aa: ASRPGTDTLKGF
v_call: TRBV28; j_call: TRBJ2-3; cdr3_length: 13; cdr3_aa: ASSLRGTGGDTQY
v_call: TRBV11-3; j_call: TRBJ2-7; cdr3_length: 13; cdr3_aa: ASSLGAGGPYEQY
v_call: TRBV6-1; j_call: TRBJ2-3; cdr3_length: 15; cdr3_aa: ASSDGTSGVLSNTQY
v_call: TRBV28; j_call: TRBJ2-6; cdr3_length: 11; cdr3_aa: CVQGPGANVLT
v_call: TRBV6-1; j_call: TRBJ2-5; cdr3_length: 12; cdr3_aa: ASSEKTAQETQY
v_call: TRBV6-5; j_call: TRBJ2-1; cdr3_length: 13; cdr3_aa: ASSYSSGGNNEQF
v_call: TRBV5-1; j_call: TRBJ2-3; cdr3_length: 14; cdr3_aa: ASSLDSGGSTDTQY
v_call: TRBV30; j_call: TRBJ2-7; cdr3_length: 13; cdr3_aa: AWRAGVAIPFEQY
v_call: TRBV19; j_call: TRBJ2-3; cdr3_length: 13; cdr3_aa: ASTPDRGRGDTQY
v_call: TRBV18; j_call: TRBJ2-1; cdr3_length: 13; cdr3_aa: ASSPGTSGNNEQF
v_call: TRBV28; j_call: TRBJ2-7; cdr3_length: 10; cdr3_aa: ASTRQNYEQY
v_call: TRBV19; j_call: TRBJ2-3; cdr3_length: 14; cdr3_aa: ASSIGQTTSTDTQY
v_call: TRBV6-1; j_call: TRBJ2-3; cdr3_length: 12; cdr3_aa: ASRDRTNTDTQY
v_call: TRBV11-2; j_call: TRBJ2-2; cdr3_length: 11; cdr3_aa: ASSSPPTGELF
v_call: TRBV5-4; j_call: TRBJ2-3; cdr3_length: 13; cdr3_aa: ASRPGTREWDTQY